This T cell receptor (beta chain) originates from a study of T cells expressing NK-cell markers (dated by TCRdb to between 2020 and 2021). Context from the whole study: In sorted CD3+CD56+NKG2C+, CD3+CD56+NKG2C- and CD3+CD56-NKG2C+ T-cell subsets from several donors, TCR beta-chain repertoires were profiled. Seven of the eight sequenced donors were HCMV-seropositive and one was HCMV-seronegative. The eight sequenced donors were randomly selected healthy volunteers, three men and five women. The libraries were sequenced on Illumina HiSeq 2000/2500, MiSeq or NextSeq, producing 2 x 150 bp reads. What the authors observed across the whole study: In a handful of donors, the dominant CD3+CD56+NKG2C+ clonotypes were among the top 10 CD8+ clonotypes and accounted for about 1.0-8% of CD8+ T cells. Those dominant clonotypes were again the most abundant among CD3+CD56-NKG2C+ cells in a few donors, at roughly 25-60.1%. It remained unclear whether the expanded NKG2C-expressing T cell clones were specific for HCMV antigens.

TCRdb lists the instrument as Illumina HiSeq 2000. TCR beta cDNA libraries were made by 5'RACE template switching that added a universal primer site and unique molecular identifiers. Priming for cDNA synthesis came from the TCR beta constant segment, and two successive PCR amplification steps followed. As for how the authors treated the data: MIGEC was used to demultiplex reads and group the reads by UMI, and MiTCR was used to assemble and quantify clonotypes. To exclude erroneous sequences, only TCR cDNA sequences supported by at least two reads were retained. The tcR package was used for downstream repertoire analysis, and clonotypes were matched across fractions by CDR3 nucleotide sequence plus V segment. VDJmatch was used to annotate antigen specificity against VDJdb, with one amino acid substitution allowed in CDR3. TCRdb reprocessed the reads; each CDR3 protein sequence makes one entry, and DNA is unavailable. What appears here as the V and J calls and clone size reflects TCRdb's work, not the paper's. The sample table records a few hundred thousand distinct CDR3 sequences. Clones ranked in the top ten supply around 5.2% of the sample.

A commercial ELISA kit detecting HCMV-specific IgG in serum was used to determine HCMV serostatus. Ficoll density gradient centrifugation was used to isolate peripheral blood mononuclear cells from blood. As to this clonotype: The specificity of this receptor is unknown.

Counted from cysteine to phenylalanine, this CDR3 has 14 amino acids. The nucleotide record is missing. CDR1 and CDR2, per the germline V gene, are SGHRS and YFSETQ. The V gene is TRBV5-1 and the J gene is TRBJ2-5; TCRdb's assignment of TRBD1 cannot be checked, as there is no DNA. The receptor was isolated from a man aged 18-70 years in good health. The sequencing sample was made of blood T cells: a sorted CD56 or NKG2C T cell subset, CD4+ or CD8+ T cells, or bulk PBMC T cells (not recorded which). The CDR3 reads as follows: CASSGRDSPETQYF.